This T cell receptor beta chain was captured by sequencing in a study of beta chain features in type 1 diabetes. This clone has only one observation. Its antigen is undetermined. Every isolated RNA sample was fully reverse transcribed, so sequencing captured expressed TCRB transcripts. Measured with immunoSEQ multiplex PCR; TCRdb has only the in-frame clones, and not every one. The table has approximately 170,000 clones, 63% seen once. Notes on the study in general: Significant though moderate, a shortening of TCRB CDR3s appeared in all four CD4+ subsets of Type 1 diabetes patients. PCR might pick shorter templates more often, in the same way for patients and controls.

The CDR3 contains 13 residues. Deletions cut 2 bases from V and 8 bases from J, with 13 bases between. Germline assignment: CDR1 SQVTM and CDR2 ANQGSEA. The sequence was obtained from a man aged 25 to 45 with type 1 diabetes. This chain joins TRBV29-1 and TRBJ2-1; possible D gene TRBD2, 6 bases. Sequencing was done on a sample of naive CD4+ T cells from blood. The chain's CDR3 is CSVEFTGVDEQFF. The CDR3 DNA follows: TGCAGCGTTGAATTTACGGGGGTGGATGAGCAGTTCTTC.